These 13 T cell receptor beta chains share one sample of origin, sequenced in a study of PD-1 blockade in classical Hodgkin lymphoma. TCRdb's copy holds only in-frame clones and misses some; the assay was immunoSEQ multiplex PCR. The sample has tens of thousands of clones, just under 80% seen once; the top ten hold about 9.4%. Time point denoted: cycle 4 day 1 (C4D1), after more than five weeks of nivolumab. Autologous stem cell transplantation was followed by relapse in every patient, and brentuximab vedotin exposure varied. Here the sequenced sample was peripheral blood mononuclear cells (PBMCs), taken before the fourth cycle of nivolumab. Receptor source: a human donor with classical Hodgkin lymphoma.

This chain links TRBV7-2 with TRBJ2-2, with 7 bases lining up with TRBD2. Trimming removed 2 bases from V and 0 bases from J; junction bases left unmatched: 12. The V gene's germline CDR1 is SGHTA and CDR2 FQGNSA. CDR3 size: 19 residues. The CDR3 spells CASSLYPRLGGANTGELFF. CDR3 DNA: TGTGCCAGCAGCTTATATCCACGCCTGGGGGGGGCGAACACCGGGGAGCTGTTTTTT.

The gene calls are TRBV27 and TRBJ2-2; 11 nucleotides line up with TRBD2. J gave up 3 bases and V 10 bases, and 10 bases lay outside the gene matches. This CDR3 comprises 16 residues. In germline, CDR1 is MNHEY, CDR2 SMNVEV (reference sequence). The CDR3 region is CATVAGGAPYTGELFF. The CDR3 coding sequence is TGTGCCACTGTAGCGGGAGGGGCCCCTTACACCGGGGAGCTGTTTTTT.

The V call is TRBV5-8, the J call TRBJ2-5, with unresolved D. Germline CDR1 and CDR2: SGHTS and YDEGEE. V lost 1 base, J lost 0 bases, and 10 bases lay in between. This CDR3 is 15 amino acids long. The chain's CDR3 is CASSLQVGHQETQYF. Written as DNA, the CDR3 is TGTGCCAGCAGCTTGCAAGTAGGGCACCAAGAGACCCAGTACTTC.

The J gene is TRBJ2-5, the V gene TRBV2; D is unresolved. V shed 6 bases and J shed 4 bases, with 12 bases lying between them. This CDR3 is 13 amino acids long. Germline CDR1 reads SNHLY; CDR2 reads FYNNEI. The CDR3 DNA sequence: TGTGCCAGCAGCTCCGGATTGGCAGAGACCCAGTACTTC. Amino acids: CASSSGLAETQYF.

The chain carries TRBV7-9 and TRBJ2-2; D gene uncertain. This CDR3 has 15 amino acids. Trimming pared 2 bases from V and 2 bases from J, leaving 9 bases between. Germline V CDR1 and CDR2: SEHNR, FQNEAQ (reference sequence). For the CDR3, the DNA is TGTGCCAGCAGCTTATTAGGGTCAAACACCGGGGAGCTGTTTTTT. Translated: CASSLLGSNTGELFF.

The rearrangement uses TRBV10-3 and TRBJ2-7; 12 bases match TRBD1. Germline V gives CDR1 ENHRY, CDR2 SYGVKD. V was pared by 10 bases and J by 6 bases, with 13 bases of the junction left unmatched. The CDR3 loop spans 15 amino acids. CDR3 coding DNA: TGTGCCAGCAGGAACCGGGACAGGGGGCCCAGCGAGCAGTACTTC. Translated, it gives CASRNRDRGPSEQYF.

CDR3 region: CASSFRRGGELFF. CDR3 nucleotides: TGTGCCAGCAGTTTCAGGAGGGGCGGGGAGCTGTTTTTT. The V gene is TRBV28, the J gene TRBJ2-2, with a weak D call TRBD2 (6 bases). Germline V lookup: CDR1 MDHEN, CDR2 SYDVKM. The CDR3 is 13 residues long. V lost 3 bases and J lost 7, with 9 bases in between.

The rearrangement links TRBV30 to TRBJ1-4; D is unclear. This CDR3 is built from 13 residues. CDR1 and CDR2 (germline): GTSNPN, SVGIG (reference sequence). The V and J ends lost 5 bases and 5 bases respectively, with 12 bases between them. The chain's CDR3 is CAWGWGSNEKLFF. CDR3 bases: TGTGCCTGGGGGTGGGGATCGAATGAAAAACTGTTTTTT.

The genes are TRBV19 and TRBJ2-1; 7 bases map to TRBD2. The CDR3 sequence is 16 residues long. The germline V gene encodes CDR1 LNHDA and CDR2 SQIVND (reference sequence). Losses at the gene ends were 6 bases for V and 0 bases for J; bases not matched to a gene: 8. In DNA form, the CDR3 reads TGTGCCAGTAGGCGGTGGGGGGGGAGCTCCTACAATGAGCAGTTCTTC. Its protein product is CASRRWGGSSYNEQFF.

V usage is TRBV9 and J usage is TRBJ2-2, with D maybe TRBD1 (6 bases). The V gene's germline CDR1 is SGDLS and CDR2 YYNGEE. The CDR3 spans 17 residues. Between the trimmed V and J ends, which lost 3 bases and 0 bases, there was a span of 15 bases. The CDR3 reads CASSEGGTGSNTGELFF. The CDR3 DNA reads as TGTGCCAGCAGCGAAGGGGGAACGGGTTCGAACACCGGGGAGCTGTTTTTT.

The CDR3 nucleotides are TGTGCCAGCAGCGCGGACAGGGGCGATGAGCAGTTCTTC. Protein: CASSADRGDEQFF. The V call is TRBV6-4, the J call TRBJ2-1, with 9 bases fitting TRBD1. Germline values: CDR1 MRHNA, CDR2 SNTAGT. The CDR3 covers 13 residues. V gave up 6 bases and J gave up 8 bases; unmatched junction bases: 5.

The chain is built from TRBV28 and TRBJ2-5; no definite D call. CDR3 length: 12 amino acids. Germline V CDR1 and CDR2: MDHEN, SYDVKM. Trimming left V 2 bases short and J 2 bases short, with 3 bases between. The CDR3 reads CASSLGQETQYF. The CDR3 nucleotides read TGTGCCAGCAGTTTAGGACAAGAGACCCAGTACTTC.

CDR3 sequence (DNA): TGTGCCAGCAGTTTATCTGGGGGAGCCGCTAACTATGGCTACACCTTC. This sequence encodes CASSLSGGAANYGYTF. This rearrangement joins TRBV27 to TRBJ1-2; maybe TRBD1 (5 bases). Trimming shortened V by 0 bases and J by 0 bases, and 11 bases separated the two germline ends. In germline, CDR1 is MNHEY, CDR2 SMNVEV (reference sequence). CDR3 length equals 16 residues.